This TCR beta chain was retrieved from a study of shared clonotypes between healthy human individuals. Study results and caveats: Clonotype sharing among donors was thought likely to change with sequencing depth. What naive subsets generally showed was a larger estimated richness than memory subsets showed.

Investigators spread the genomic DNA of each subset evenly over several immunoSEQ plates. Assay: immunoSEQ multiplex PCR; the TCRdb copy retains only in-frame clones and omits some. The sample yields a few million clones, 85% to 95% seen once. There are 13 residues in the CDR3. Germline V gives CDR1 GTSNPN, CDR2 SVGIG (reference sequence). Trimming left V 6 bases short and J 5 bases short, with 17 bases between. The CD4+ fraction was divided into a CD45RA+ naive subset and a CD45RA-negative memory subset. Turning to this clone: Its antigen is currently unknown.

The origin of this receptor is a man aged 18 to 29 in good health. Some clones in this sample may be carry-over from other donors' samples. Sequenced material: naive CD4+ T cells from PBMCs. Described subset: CD45RA+ positively selected. The chain combines TRBV30 with TRBJ2-7; the D gene is possibly TRBD2 (6 bases). The CDR3 loop reads CACTVPGVHEQYF. The CDR3 DNA follows: TGTGCCTGTACCGTGCCGGGGGTCCACGAGCAGTACTTC.